Below are 5 T cell receptor beta chains sequenced from a single sample in a study of early T cells in non-severe SARS-CoV-2 infection (dated by TCRdb to about 2021). Preparation of the library involved 5' RACE. The sample was run on a NextSeq 500. The public reads were quality trimmed at Q25 with fastp and then assembled into clones with MiXCR by TCRdb, keeping productive beta chains. CDR3 protein duplicates are merged, each entry listing the most common genes and DNA. Counted in this sample were under 80,000 distinct CDR3 sequences; over 10% of them appeared once. Around 5.1% of the sample belongs to the ten largest clones. The specimen sequenced was whole blood. Receptor source: an adult who was a healthcare worker with PCR-confirmed SARS-CoV-2 infection or an uninfected control (not recorded which).

This chain links TRBV20-1 with TRBJ1-6; no definite D call. V was shortened by 1 base and J by 0 bases, with 7 bases between the two germline ends. Looked up from germline, CDR1 is DFQATT and CDR2 is SNEGSKA (reference sequence). The CDR3 length is 15 residues. The DNA of the CDR3 is TGCAGTGCTAGAGGTGAAAGCTCCTATAATTCACCCCTCCACTTT. Amino acid sequence: CSARGESSYNSPLHF.

This clonotype occurred once. V usage is TRBV6-1 and J usage is TRBJ1-2, with D unresolved. CDR1 is MNHNS and CDR2 is SASEGT in the germline V gene. This CDR3 contains 14 residues. Trimming stripped 0 bases from V and 8 bases from J, with 13 bases between. CDR3 nucleotide sequence: TGTGCCAGCAGTGAAGCTGGGCAGTGCGGGGGCTACACCTTC. It encodes CASSEAGQCGGYTF.

The chain recombines TRBV7-9 with TRBJ1-1; TRBD1 might be the D (5 bases). Germline-derived CDR1 and CDR2 are SEHNR and FQNEAQ (reference sequence). This CDR3 is 12 amino acids long. The ends were cut back, 5 bases at V and 10 bases at J, with 14 bases in the middle. This CDR3 reads CASSPRGRGAFF. Here the CDR3 DNA reads TGTGCCAGCAGCCCACGGGGCCGCGGAGCTTTCTTT.

V is TRBV4-3 and J is TRBJ2-3; TRBD1 matches at 8 bases. Per germline, CDR1 LGHNA and CDR2 YSLEER. V shed 3 bases and J 4 bases; nucleotides not matched to a gene: 6. This CDR3 is 15 amino acids long. As DNA, the CDR3 is TGCGCCAGCAGCCAGGGGCAGGGGGCCGCAGATACGCAGTATTTT. Amino acid sequence: CASSQGQGAADTQYF.

This chain connects TRBV3-1 to TRBJ2-7; a weak D match, TRBD1 (5 bases). The ends were cut back, 5 bases at V and 3 bases at J, with 17 bases in the middle. This CDR3 spans 15 amino acids. Germline V gene data show CDR1 as LGHDT and CDR2 as YNNKEL (reference sequence). DNA of the CDR3: TGTGCCAGCAGCTTAAGTCGACAGTGGAACTACGAGCAGTACTTC. Encoded protein: CASSLSRQWNYEQYF.